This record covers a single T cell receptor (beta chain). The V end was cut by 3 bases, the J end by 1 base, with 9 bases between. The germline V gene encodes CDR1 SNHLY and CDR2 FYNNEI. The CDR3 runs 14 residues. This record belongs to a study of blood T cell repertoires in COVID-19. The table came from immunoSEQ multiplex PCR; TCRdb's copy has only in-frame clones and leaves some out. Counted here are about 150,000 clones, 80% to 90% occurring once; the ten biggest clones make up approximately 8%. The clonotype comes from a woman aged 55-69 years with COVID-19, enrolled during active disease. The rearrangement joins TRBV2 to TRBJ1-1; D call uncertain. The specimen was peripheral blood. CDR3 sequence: CASSDNYGNTEAFF. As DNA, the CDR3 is TGTGCCAGCAGTGACAACTACGGGAACACTGAAGCTTTCTTT.